The 4 T cell receptor beta chains below come from one sample, sequenced in a study of T cell responses to AZD1222 COVID-19 vaccine. Clones were sequenced by immunoSEQ multiplex PCR, and TCRdb holds only the in-frame ones, with some missing. This repertoire shows 120,000 or so clones, about 90% found once; its top ten account for 5% to 6%. The material sequenced was peripheral blood, taken on day 0 of AZD1222 vaccination. The receptor set was obtained from an adult in good health.

The CDR3 region has the DNA TGTGCCAGCAGCGTAACAGGGGAATTGACTGAAGCTTTCTTT. Its translation: CASSVTGELTEAFF. The J gene is TRBJ1-1, the V gene TRBV7-8, with TRBD1 matching 7 bases. The CDR3 consists of 14 residues. Per germline, CDR1 SGHVS and CDR2 FQNEAQ. V lost 5 bases and J lost 5; bases outside the gene matches: 8.

This clone was detected once. This chain uses TRBV7-3 with TRBJ2-2; D remains ambiguous. The ends were cut back, 5 bases at V and 6 bases at J, with 10 bases in the middle. The CDR3 is 13 residues long. Per the germline V gene, CDR1 is SGHTA and CDR2 is FQGTGA. This CDR3 reads CASSPRRPGELFF. The CDR3 DNA follows: TGTGCCAGCAGCCCTCGGCGACCCGGGGAGCTGTTTTTT.

The chain combines TRBV10-1 with TRBJ1-5; TRBD1 might be the D (5 bases). This CDR3 spans 13 amino acids. Germline CDR1 and CDR2: WNHNN and SYGVQD (reference sequence). The V end lost 8 bases, the J end lost 3 bases, and 11 bases lay between the germline ends. The CDR3 DNA reads as TGCGCCAGCTCTGGGGGTTCCAATCAGCCCCAGCATTTT. Protein sequence: CASSGGSNQPQHF.

This rearrangement joins TRBV27 to TRBJ2-2, with 12 bases that match TRBD2. CDR1 is MNHEY, CDR2 SMNVEV, per germline (reference sequence). V dropped 6 bases and J dropped 8; count of bases not matched to a gene: 4. The CDR3 extends over 14 amino acids. In DNA, the CDR3 is TGTGCCAGCAGGACTAGCGGGAGTTCGGGGGAGCTGTTTTTT. Translated: CASRTSGSSGELFF.